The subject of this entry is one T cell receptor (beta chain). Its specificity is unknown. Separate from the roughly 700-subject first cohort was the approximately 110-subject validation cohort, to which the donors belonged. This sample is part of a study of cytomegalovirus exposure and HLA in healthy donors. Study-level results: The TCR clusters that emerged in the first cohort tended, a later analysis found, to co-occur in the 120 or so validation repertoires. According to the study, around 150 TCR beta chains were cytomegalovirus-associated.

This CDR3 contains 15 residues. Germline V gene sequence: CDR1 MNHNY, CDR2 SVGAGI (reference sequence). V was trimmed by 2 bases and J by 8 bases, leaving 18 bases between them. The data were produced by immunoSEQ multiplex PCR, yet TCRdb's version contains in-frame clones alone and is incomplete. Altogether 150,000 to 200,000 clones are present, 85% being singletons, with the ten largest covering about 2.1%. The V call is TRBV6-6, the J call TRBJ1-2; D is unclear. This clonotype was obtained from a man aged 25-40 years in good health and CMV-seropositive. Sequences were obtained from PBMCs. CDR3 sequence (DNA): TGTGCCAGCAGTTACGAGTTAGAGGGAATTATGGGCTACACCTTC. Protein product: CASSYELEGIMGYTF.